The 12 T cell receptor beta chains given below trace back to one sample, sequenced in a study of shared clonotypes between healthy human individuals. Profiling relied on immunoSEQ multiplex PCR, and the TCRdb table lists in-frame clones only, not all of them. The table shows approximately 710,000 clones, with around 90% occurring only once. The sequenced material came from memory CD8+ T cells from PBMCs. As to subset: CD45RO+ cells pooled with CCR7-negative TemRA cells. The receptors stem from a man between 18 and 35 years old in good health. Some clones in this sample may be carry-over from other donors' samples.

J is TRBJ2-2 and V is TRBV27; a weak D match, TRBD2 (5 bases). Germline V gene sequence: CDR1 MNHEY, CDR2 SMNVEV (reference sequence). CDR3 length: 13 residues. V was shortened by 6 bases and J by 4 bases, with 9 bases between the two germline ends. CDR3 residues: CASRSEGTGELFF. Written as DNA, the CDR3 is TGTGCCAGCAGGTCCGAGGGCACCGGGGAGCTGTTTTTT.

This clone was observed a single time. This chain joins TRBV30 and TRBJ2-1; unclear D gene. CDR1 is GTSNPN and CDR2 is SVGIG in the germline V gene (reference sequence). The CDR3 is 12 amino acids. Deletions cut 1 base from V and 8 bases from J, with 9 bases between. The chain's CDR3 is CAWSATSYEQFF. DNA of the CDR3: TGTGCCTGGAGTGCCACATCCTATGAGCAGTTCTTC.

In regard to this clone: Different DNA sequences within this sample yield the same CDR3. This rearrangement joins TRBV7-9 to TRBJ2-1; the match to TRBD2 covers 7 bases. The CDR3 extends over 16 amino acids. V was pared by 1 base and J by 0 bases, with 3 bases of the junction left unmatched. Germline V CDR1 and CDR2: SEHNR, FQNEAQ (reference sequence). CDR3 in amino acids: CASSLVGGSSYNEQFF. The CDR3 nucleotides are TGTGCCAGCAGCTTAGTAGGCGGGAGCTCCTACAATGAGCAGTTCTTC.

DNA for the CDR3: TGTGCCAGTCAAGATCTAGCGGGGGATTACAATGAGCAGTTCTTC. Translating gives CASQDLAGDYNEQFF. The chain has TRBV19 and TRBJ2-1; 10 nucleotides match TRBD2. Trimming cost V 8 bases and J 4 bases; bases outside gene matches: 8. The CDR3 length is 15 residues. Per the germline V gene, CDR1 is LNHDA and CDR2 is SQIVND (reference sequence). Filled out from reference TRBV19 and TRBJ2-1, the complete variable domain reads DGGITQSPKYLFRKEGQNVTLSCEQNLNHDAMYWYRQDPGQGLRLIYYSQIVNDFQKGDIAEGYSVSREKKESFPLTVTSAQKNPTAFYLCASQDLAGDYNEQFFGPGTRLTVL.

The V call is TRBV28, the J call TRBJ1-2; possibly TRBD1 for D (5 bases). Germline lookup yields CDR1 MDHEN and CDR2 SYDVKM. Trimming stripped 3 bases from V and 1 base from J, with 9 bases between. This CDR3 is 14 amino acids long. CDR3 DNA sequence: TGTGCCAGCAGTTTTATAGGGGATAACTATGGCTACACCTTC. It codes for CASSFIGDNYGYTF.

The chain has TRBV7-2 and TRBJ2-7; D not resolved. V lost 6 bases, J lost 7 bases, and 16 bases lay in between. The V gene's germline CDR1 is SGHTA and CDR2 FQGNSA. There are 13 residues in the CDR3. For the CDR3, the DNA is TGTGCCAGCAGAGATCGCCCAGTGGAAGAGCAGTACTTC. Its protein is CASRDRPVEEQYF.

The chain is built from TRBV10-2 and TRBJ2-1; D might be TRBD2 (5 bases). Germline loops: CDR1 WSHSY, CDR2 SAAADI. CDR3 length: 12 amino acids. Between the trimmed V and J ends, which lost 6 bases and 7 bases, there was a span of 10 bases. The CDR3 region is CASRTTGNEQFF. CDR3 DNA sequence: TGCGCCAGCAGGACCACGGGGAATGAGCAGTTCTTC.

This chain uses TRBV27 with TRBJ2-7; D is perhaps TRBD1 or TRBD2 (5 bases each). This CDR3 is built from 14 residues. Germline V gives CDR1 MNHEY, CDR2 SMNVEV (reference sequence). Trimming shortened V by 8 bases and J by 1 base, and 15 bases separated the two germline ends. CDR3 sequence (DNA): TGTGCCAGCGTTGTGGGGGTCTTGTCCTACGAGCAGTACTTC. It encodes CASVVGVLSYEQYF.

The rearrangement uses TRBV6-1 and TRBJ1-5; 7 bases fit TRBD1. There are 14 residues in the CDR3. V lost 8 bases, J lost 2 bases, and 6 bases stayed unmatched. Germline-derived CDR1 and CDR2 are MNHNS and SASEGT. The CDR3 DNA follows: TGTGCCAGCGGACAGGTCGGTCGCAATCAGCCCCAGCATTTT. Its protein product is CASGQVGRNQPQHF.

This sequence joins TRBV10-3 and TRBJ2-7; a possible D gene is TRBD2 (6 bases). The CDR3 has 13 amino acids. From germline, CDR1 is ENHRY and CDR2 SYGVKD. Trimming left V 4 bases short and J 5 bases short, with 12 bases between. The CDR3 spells CAISAGVADEQYF. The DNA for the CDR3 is TGTGCCATCAGTGCCGGCGTAGCGGACGAGCAGTACTTC.

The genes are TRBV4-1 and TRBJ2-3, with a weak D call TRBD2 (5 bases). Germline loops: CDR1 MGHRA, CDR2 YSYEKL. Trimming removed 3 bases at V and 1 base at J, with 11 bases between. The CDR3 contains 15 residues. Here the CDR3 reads CASSQELGRTDTQYF. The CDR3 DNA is TGCGCCAGCAGCCAGGAACTAGGACGCACAGATACGCAGTATTTT.

CDR3 coding DNA: TGCGCCAGCAGCTTGGGTCGGGGCGAGGAGAACACTGAAGCTTTCTTT. Its protein is CASSLGRGEENTEAFF. The chain links TRBV5-1 to TRBJ1-1; D may be TRBD1 (5 bases). With 0 bases removed from V and 1 base from J, the gap between germline ends came to 13 bases. Germline values: CDR1 SGHRS, CDR2 YFSETQ. CDR3 length equals 16 residues.